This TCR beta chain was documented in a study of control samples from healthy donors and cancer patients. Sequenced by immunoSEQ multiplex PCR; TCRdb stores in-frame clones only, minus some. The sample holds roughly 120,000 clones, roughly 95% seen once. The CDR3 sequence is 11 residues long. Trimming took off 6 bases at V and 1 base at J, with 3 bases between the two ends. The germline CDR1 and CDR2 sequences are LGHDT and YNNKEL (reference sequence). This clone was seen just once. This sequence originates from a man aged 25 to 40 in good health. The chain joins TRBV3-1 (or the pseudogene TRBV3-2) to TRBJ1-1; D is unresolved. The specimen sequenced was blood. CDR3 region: CASSRNTEAFF. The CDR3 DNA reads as TGTGCCAGCAGTCGGAACACTGAAGCTTTCTTT.